Presented here are 12 T cell receptor beta chains from one specimen sequenced in a study of vaccination and CD4 T cells after COVID-19. Indicated treatment: roughly 10-day PBMC culture with coronavirus spike peptide pools or control peptides (ViraFEST assay). Their antigen targets remain unknown. Cultured CD4+ T-cell DNA underwent Oncomine TCR Beta short-read sequencing. TCRdb independently ran MiXCR on the PCR reads; one entry per CDR3 protein. The table has about 19,000 distinct CDR3 sequences, less than 70% seen once. The sample was CD4+ T cells from blood, cultured in vitro. The receptors were sampled from a human donor who had recovered from COVID-19.

This chain links TRBV6-1 with TRBJ2-1; 9 nucleotides agree with TRBD1. The CDR3 totals 14 residues. Germline CDR1 reads MNHNS; CDR2 reads SASEGT. The V segment lost 8 bases and the J segment 4 bases; nucleotides outside the gene matches: 6. The CDR3 DNA is TGTGCCAGCCTAGCAGGGACAGGGTACAATGAGCAGTTCTTC. Translated: CASLAGTGYNEQFF.

The rearrangement uses TRBV7-9 and TRBJ2-2, with 11 bases aligning to TRBD2. The germline gives CDR1 SEHNR, CDR2 FQNEAQ (reference sequence). This CDR3 is built from 15 residues. J lost 4 bases, V lost 4 bases, and 2 bases had no gene match. CDR3 DNA: TGTGCCAGCAGCTCGGGACTAGCGGCCACCGGGGAGCTGTTTTTT. Protein: CASSSGLAATGELFF. Full variable domain (rest looked up from reference TRBV7-9 and TRBJ2-2): DTGVSQNPRHKITKRGQNVTFRCDPISEHNRLYWYRQTLGQGPEFLTYFQNEAQLEKSRLLSDRFSAERPKGSFSTLEIQRTEQGDSAMYLCASSSGLAATGELFFGEGSRLTVL.

The chain couples TRBV20-1 to TRBJ2-2; 9 bases line up with TRBD2. CDR1 is DFQATT, CDR2 SNEGSKA, per germline (reference sequence). With V trimmed by 5 bases and J by 4 bases, 14 bases remained unmatched. The CDR3 length is 17 residues. The CDR3, as DNA: TGCAGTGCTCCCTGGGGACTAGCAGTCGGCGGCACCGGGGAGCTGTTTTTT. Translation gives CSAPWGLAVGGTGELFF.

Only a few counts were recorded for this clonotype. The V call is TRBV7-9, the J call TRBJ1-2; D unresolved. The CDR3 length is 14 residues. Germline V gene data show CDR1 as SEHNR and CDR2 as FQNEAQ (reference sequence). Between the trimmed V and J ends, which lost 0 bases and 0 bases, there was a span of 5 bases. The CDR3 nucleotides are TGTGCCAGCAGCTTAGCTGGGGCTAACTATGGCTACACCTTC. It codes for CASSLAGANYGYTF.

The V and J genes are TRBV6-5 and TRBJ1-2; D call uncertain. This CDR3 has 14 amino acids. Trimming pared 0 bases from V and 5 bases from J, leaving 10 bases between. Germline V lookup: CDR1 MNHEY, CDR2 SVGAGI. The CDR3 loop reads CASSYSIREYGYTF. The CDR3 DNA follows: TGTGCCAGCAGTTACTCGATAAGGGAATATGGCTACACCTTC.

The V call is TRBV28, the J call TRBJ2-2; tentatively, D is TRBD1 (5 bases). Trimming removed 6 bases from V and 1 base from J, with 9 bases in between. CDR1 is MDHEN, CDR2 SYDVKM, per germline. The CDR3 has 14 residues. The CDR3 loop is CASRTERNTGELFF. CDR3 sequence (DNA): TGTGCCAGCAGGACAGAACGGAACACCGGGGAGCTGTTTTTT.

The chain couples TRBV7-9 to TRBJ1-2; 9 nucleotides agree with TRBD1. Losses at the gene ends were 5 bases for V and 4 bases for J; bases not matched to a gene: 14. The CDR3 is made up of 17 amino acids. The V gene's germline CDR1 is SEHNR and CDR2 FQNEAQ (reference sequence). The CDR3 bases are TGTGCCAGCAGCCGCCTAACGGGGACAGGGATTATCTATGGCTACACCTTC. Translating gives CASSRLTGTGIIYGYTF.

This clonotype came up a few times. The gene calls are TRBV20-1 and TRBJ1-5; TRBD1 might be the D (5 bases). Trimming took off 2 bases at V and 3 bases at J, with 8 bases between the two ends. CDR1 DFQATT and CDR2 SNEGSKA come from the germline V gene (reference sequence). The CDR3 covers 13 residues. The CDR3, as DNA: TGCAGTGCTAGACGAGGGACCAATCAGCCCCAGCATTTT. It yields the protein CSARRGTNQPQHF.

This clonotype was detected only a few times. The final CDR3 position lacks the conserved phenylalanine or tryptophan, pointing to a likely read error. This rearrangement joins TRBV2 to TRBJ2-5; no firm D call. Per germline, CDR1 SNHLY and CDR2 FYNNEI. Trimming cost V 7 bases and J 5 bases, with 5 bases left between them. The CDR3 sequence is 10 residues long. CDR3 loop: CASIGETQYY. The CDR3 DNA reads as TGTGCCAGCATCGGGGAGACCCAGTACTAC.

This chain uses TRBV19 with TRBJ2-3; 7 nucleotides align to TRBD1. Germline V CDR1 and CDR2: LNHDA, SQIVND (reference sequence). The CDR3 runs to 15 residues. V lost 5 bases and J lost 3; bases outside the gene matches: 8. The CDR3 region is CASSSTGFGTDTQYF. In DNA form, the CDR3 reads TGTGCCAGTAGTTCGACAGGGTTTGGGACAGATACGCAGTATTTT.

This clonotype has just a few counts. The CDR3 here is CASTRTATAEAFF. DNA for the CDR3: TGTGCCAGCACCAGGACAGCAACCGCTGAAGCTTTCTTT. The V and J genes are TRBV2 and TRBJ1-1; D possibly corresponds to TRBD1 (6 bases). From germline, CDR1 is SNHLY and CDR2 FYNNEI. CDR3 size: 13 residues. Trimming took off 7 bases at V and 6 bases at J, with 15 bases between the two ends. Full variable domain (rest looked up from reference TRBV2 and TRBJ1-1): EPEVTQTPSHQVTQMGQEVILRCVPISNHLYFYWYRQILGQKVEFLVSFYNNEISEKSEIFDDQFSVERPDGSNFTLKIRSTKLEDSAMYFCASTRTATAEAFFGQGTRLTVV.

The chain links TRBV6-2 or TRBV6-3 to TRBJ2-1; no clear D gene. The V and J ends lost 2 bases and 7 bases respectively, with 3 bases between them. This CDR3 region has 11 residues. Germline lookup yields CDR1 MNHEY and CDR2 SVGEGT. The CDR3 bases are TGTGCCAGCAGTTACAGGAATGAGCAGTTCTTC. It translates to CASSYRNEQFF.